This T cell receptor beta chain appears in the sequencing data of a study of blood T cell repertoires in COVID-19. The wider study: Sites in the United States, Italy and Spain provided acute and convalescent COVID-19 samples. T cells, B-cell-depleted T cells, or PBMCs provided the cDNA or gDNA that served as material.

How the authors handled the data: Estimation of nucleated cell counts relied on the amplification of reference gene primers. The table came from immunoSEQ multiplex PCR; TCRdb's copy has only in-frame clones and leaves some out. The V and J calls and the clone size are those of that table, but D and trimming were determined from the DNA. The table records more than 100,000 clones, around 89% of them present only once. The ends were cut back, 11 bases at V and 2 bases at J, with 19 bases in the middle. In germline, CDR1 is MDHEN, CDR2 SYDVKM. This CDR3 is built from 16 residues. Sample: peripheral blood. The V gene is TRBV28, the J gene TRBJ2-6; D might be TRBD1 (6 bases). The origin of this receptor is a man over 45 with active or convalescent COVID-19. CDR3 loop: CASHRDIYTGANVLTF. The DNA for the CDR3 is TGTGCCTCTCACCGGGACATTTACACTGGGGCCAACGTCCTGACTTTC. Variable domain in full (rest from reference TRBV28 and TRBJ2-6): DVKVTQSSRYLVKRTGEKVFLECVQDMDHENMFWYRQDPGLGLRLIYFSYDVKMKEKGDIPEGYSVSREKKERFSLILESASTNQTSMYLCASHRDIYTGANVLTFGAGSRLTVL.